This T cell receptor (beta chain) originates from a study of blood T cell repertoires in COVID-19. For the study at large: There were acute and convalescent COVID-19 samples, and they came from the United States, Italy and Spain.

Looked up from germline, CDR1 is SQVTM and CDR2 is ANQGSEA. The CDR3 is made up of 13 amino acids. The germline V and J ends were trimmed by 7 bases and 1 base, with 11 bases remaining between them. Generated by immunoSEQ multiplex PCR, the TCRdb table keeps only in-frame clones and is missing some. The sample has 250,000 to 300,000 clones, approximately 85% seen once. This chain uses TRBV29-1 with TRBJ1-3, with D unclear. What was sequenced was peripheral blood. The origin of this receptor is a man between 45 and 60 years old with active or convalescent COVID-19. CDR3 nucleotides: TGCAGCGGACTTACCGGGTCTGGAAACACCATATATTTT. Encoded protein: CSGLTGSGNTIYF.